The 16 T cell receptor beta chains given below trace back to one sample, sequenced in a study of patients and donors after allogeneic stem cell transplantation (dated by TCRdb to the early 2020s). Library preparation employed RT-PCR. The instrument was a NextSeq 550. TCRdb reanalyzed the raw reads on its own, using fastp at Q25 for trimming and MiXCR for clone calling, and kept in-frame beta chains. Rows matching on CDR3 protein sequence are summarized as one entry with the most common DNA and genes. The sample profile shows 900,000 to 1,000,000 distinct CDR3 sequences; roughly 18% of them were found once. Roughly 6% of the sample rests with the top ten. Sequenced sample: blood, either unsorted or a sorted T cell fraction (not recorded which). The receptors stem from a human donor who was either an allogeneic HSCT recipient or a stem cell or donor lymphocyte infusion donor (not recorded which). It is not recorded whose cells these are; they may come from a transplant donor.

The chain carries TRBV6-5 and TRBJ1-5, with no clear D. Per the germline V gene, CDR1 is MNHEY and CDR2 is SVGAGI. Trimming stripped 0 bases from V and 4 bases from J, with 16 bases between. This CDR3 is 17 amino acids long. The CDR3 nucleotides are TGTGCCAGCAGTTACTCGCCAGGTGGACTGGGGAATCAGCCCCAGCATTTT. Residues: CASSYSPGGLGNQPQHF.

This clonotype was counted many times. The chain carries TRBV12-3 or TRBV12-4 and TRBJ1-5; possible D gene TRBD1, 6 bases. Between the trimmed V and J ends, which lost 5 bases and 1 base, there was a span of 15 bases. The CDR3 is 16 amino acids. The CDR3 DNA follows: TGTGCCAGCAGTCTCGGGGGGGCGCGGAGCAATCAGCCCCAGCATTTT. This gives the protein CASSLGGARSNQPQHF.

Only a few counts were recorded for this clonotype. The chain recombines TRBV10-3 with TRBJ2-7, with 10 bases matching TRBD2. The CDR3 is 14 amino acids. V lost 6 bases to trimming and J lost 5 bases; unmatched junction nucleotides: 7. CDR1 and CDR2 (germline): ENHRY, SYGVKD. Here the CDR3 reads CAISKAGGLHEQYF. CDR3 DNA sequence: TGTGCCATCAGCAAAGCGGGGGGGCTCCACGAGCAGTACTTC.

This clonotype was counted a few times. The chain's CDR3 is CSALGQANEKLFF. The CDR3, as DNA: TGCAGTGCCTTAGGGCAGGCTAATGAAAAACTGTTTTTT. The J gene is TRBJ1-4, the V gene TRBV20-1; D gene uncertain. The CDR3 contains 13 residues. In germline, CDR1 is DFQATT, CDR2 SNEGSKA (reference sequence). The V gene lost 6 bases and the J gene lost 3 bases, with 11 bases spanning the gap.

This clonotype was observed a few times. The chain carries TRBV7-2 and TRBJ2-2, with 7 bases that match TRBD1. This CDR3 comprises 14 residues. CDR1 SGHTA and CDR2 FQGNSA come from the germline V gene. The V and J ends lost 1 base and 6 bases, in that order; junction bases with no gene match: 2. DNA of the CDR3: TGTGCCAGCAGCTTAGAGGGGGCTTCCGGGGAGCTGTTTTTT. Translating gives CASSLEGASGELFF.

The chain is built from TRBV6-5 and TRBJ1-2, with a tentative D call TRBD1 (6 bases). CDR3 length: 14 amino acids. Between the trimmed V and J ends, which lost 2 bases and 8 bases, there was a span of 15 bases. CDR1 is MNHEY and CDR2 is SVGAGI in the germline V gene. CDR3 DNA: TGTGCCAGCAGTTACCCACAGGGAGGGAGAGGCTACACCTTC. Its protein product is CASSYPQGGRGYTF.

Only a few counts were recorded for this clonotype. The chain is built from TRBV6-5 and TRBJ1-1; no reliable D call. This CDR3 is 15 amino acids long. Germline loops: CDR1 MNHEY, CDR2 SVGAGI. V lost 2 bases and J lost 1, with 11 bases in between. CDR3 in amino acids: CASSYLREPNTEAFF. The DNA of the CDR3 is TGTGCCAGCAGTTACCTACGGGAGCCGAACACTGAAGCTTTCTTT.

The V gene is TRBV9, the J gene TRBJ2-3, with D uncertain. V lost 6 bases and J lost 5, with 16 bases in between. Germline V lookup: CDR1 SGDLS, CDR2 YYNGEE. CDR3 length: 14 amino acids. The CDR3 reads CASTQEAFGDTQYF. CDR3 nucleotides: TGTGCCAGCACCCAAGAGGCATTTGGAGATACGCAGTATTTT. Variable domain in full (rest from reference TRBV9 and TRBJ2-3): DSGVTQTPKHLITATGQRVTLRCSPRSGDLSVYWYQQSLDQGLQFLIQYYNGEERAKGNILERFSAQQFPDLHSELNLSSLELGDSALYFCASTQEAFGDTQYFGPGTRLTVL.

This clonotype was detected only once. This rearrangement joins TRBV6-5 to TRBJ2-1, with D possibly being TRBD2 (6 bases). The CDR3 consists of 15 residues. Trimming shortened V by 0 bases and J by 2 bases, and 8 bases separated the two germline ends. Germline V CDR1 and CDR2: MNHEY, SVGAGI. The CDR3 region is CASSYSSGPYNEQFF. DNA of the CDR3: TGTGCCAGCAGTTACTCTAGCGGACCCTACAATGAGCAGTTCTTC.

This clonotype occurred a few times. The J gene is TRBJ2-4, the V gene TRBV6-1; tentatively, D is TRBD1 (6 bases). This CDR3 has 13 amino acids. V was clipped by 3 bases and J by 4 bases, with 7 bases between them. In germline, CDR1 is MNHNS, CDR2 SASEGT. CDR3 loop: CASSDGQKNIQYF. CDR3 coding DNA: TGTGCCAGCAGTGACGGACAGAAAAACATTCAGTACTTC.

The genes are TRBV20-1 and TRBJ2-1; 11 bases are a match to TRBD2. Germline trimming cut 6 bases from V and 7 bases from J; bases unmatched to any gene: 8. CDR1 is DFQATT and CDR2 is SNEGSKA in the germline V gene (reference sequence). The CDR3 covers 14 residues. The CDR3 here is CSAPLAGGNNEQFF. The CDR3 DNA follows: TGCAGTGCCCCTCTAGCGGGAGGAAATAATGAGCAGTTCTTC.

This clonotype appeared many times. This sequence joins TRBV10-3 and TRBJ2-1, with TRBD2 identical over 8 bases. Germline V gene lookup returns CDR1 ENHRY and CDR2 SYGVKD. This CDR3 is built from 15 residues. After removal of 4 bases from V and 5 bases from J, the junction contained 7 bases not matched to a gene. The CDR3 DNA reads TGTGCCATCAGTGGAGGACTAGCAGTTAACAATGAGCAGTTCTTC. It encodes CAISGGLAVNNEQFF.

This chain links TRBV12-3 or TRBV12-4 with TRBJ1-1, with 11 bases identical to TRBD1. V lost 6 bases to trimming and J lost 5 bases; unmatched junction nucleotides: 5. The CDR3 length is 14 residues. The CDR3 loop is CASSSDRGRTEAFF. DNA for the CDR3: TGTGCCAGCAGCTCGGACAGGGGGCGTACTGAAGCTTTCTTT.

The table lists this clonotype with a few counts. The rearrangement joins TRBV20-1 to TRBJ2-1; 9 nucleotides align to TRBD2. Germline V lookup: CDR1 DFQATT, CDR2 SNEGSKA (reference sequence). CDR3 length: 18 residues. V lost 0 bases, J lost 8 bases, and 17 bases stayed unmatched. CDR3 loop: CSARDLGELAGWGDEQFF. The CDR3 DNA is TGCAGTGCTAGAGATCTAGGTGAACTAGCGGGTTGGGGGGATGAGCAGTTCTTC.

This sequence joins TRBV20-1 and TRBJ1-2; TRBD1 is a possible D gene (6 bases). Germline values: CDR1 DFQATT, CDR2 SNEGSKA (reference sequence). V lost 2 bases, J lost 4 bases, and 14 bases lay in between. The CDR3 is 14 amino acids. CDR3 nucleotides: TGCAGTGCTAGACCCAGGGGCCCCTCCTATGGCTACACCTTC. Encoded protein: CSARPRGPSYGYTF.

CDR3 DNA: TGCAGTGCAACTTCGGGGGAATACTATGGCTACACCTTC. Translated: CSATSGEYYGYTF. The gene calls are TRBV20-1 and TRBJ1-2, with D tentatively TRBD1 (5 bases). Trimming stripped 6 bases from V and 3 bases from J, with 14 bases between. The V gene's germline CDR1 is DFQATT and CDR2 SNEGSKA (reference sequence). The CDR3 is 13 residues long.